This T cell receptor (beta chain) was sequenced for a study of T cells in Graves' hyperthyroidism and ophthalmopathy. Study overall: Peripheral blood samples were taken at initial diagnosis, prior to any treatment.

Comment on this clonotype: Its antigen is not identified.

Whole-study results and caveats: Ophthalmopathy was predicted by the model a median of 6.5 months ahead of onset.

It was uncontrolled infection, other autoimmune disease, pregnancy or lactation that excluded patients. Each diagnosis drew on symptoms, thyroxine, TRAb, thyroid ultrasound and orbital computed tomography findings. With 4 bases clipped from V and 7 bases from J, the junction kept 6 bases outside the gene matches. The germline CDR1 and CDR2 sequences are SGHNT and YYREEE (reference sequence). This CDR3 has 13 amino acids. Using RNA transcripts as the source, TCR beta CDR3 regions were amplified. Carried out on the TCR CDR3, a first-round RT-PCR used the HTBI primer set. Via MiXCR, TCRdb re-called the multiplex PCR reads, giving one row per CDR3 protein. The data hold 600,000 or so distinct CDR3 sequences, with 13% to 15% observed a single time.

The chain links TRBV5-4 to TRBJ2-7, with 9 bases lining up with TRBD1. Sequenced: blood. This receptor was taken from a woman between 18 and 30 years old with Graves' ophthalmopathy. The CDR3 protein is CASSADRGLEQYF. CDR3 DNA: TGTGCCAGCAGCGCGGACAGGGGATTAGAGCAGTACTTC.